This T cell receptor (beta chain) was captured in a study of blood T cell repertoires in COVID-19. The method was immunoSEQ multiplex PCR; TCRdb's version includes in-frame clones alone and lacks a portion of them. Altogether some 370,000 clones are present, less than 90% being singletons, with the ten largest covering around 5.1%. This CDR3 region has 16 residues. V was trimmed by 0 bases and J by 5 bases, leaving 14 bases between them. Germline CDR1 is MNHEY and CDR2 is SVGEGT. V gene TRBV6-2 or TRBV6-3 combines with J gene TRBJ2-1; TRBD1 is a possible D gene (5 bases). This receptor was identified in a woman between 45 and 65 years old who had recovered from COVID-19. The specimen sequenced was PBMCs or T cells enriched from blood (not recorded which). Here the CDR3 reads CASSYSLGAPNNEQFF. CDR3 DNA: TGTGCCAGCAGTTACTCGTTAGGGGCCCCTAACAATGAGCAGTTCTTC.